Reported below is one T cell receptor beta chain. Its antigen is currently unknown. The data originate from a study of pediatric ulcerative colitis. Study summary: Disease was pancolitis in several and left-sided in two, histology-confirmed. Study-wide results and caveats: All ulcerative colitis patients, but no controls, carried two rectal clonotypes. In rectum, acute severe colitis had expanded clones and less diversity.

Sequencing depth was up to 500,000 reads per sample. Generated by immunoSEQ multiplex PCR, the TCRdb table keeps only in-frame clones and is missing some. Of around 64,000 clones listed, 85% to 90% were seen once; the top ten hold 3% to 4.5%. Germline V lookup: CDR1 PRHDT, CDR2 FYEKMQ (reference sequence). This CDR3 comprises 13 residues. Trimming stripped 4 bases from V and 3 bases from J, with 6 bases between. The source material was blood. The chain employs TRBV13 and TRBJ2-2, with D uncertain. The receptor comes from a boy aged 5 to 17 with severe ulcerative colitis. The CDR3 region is CASSSTDTGELFF. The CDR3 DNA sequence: TGTGCCAGCAGCTCCACAGACACCGGGGAGCTGTTTTTT.